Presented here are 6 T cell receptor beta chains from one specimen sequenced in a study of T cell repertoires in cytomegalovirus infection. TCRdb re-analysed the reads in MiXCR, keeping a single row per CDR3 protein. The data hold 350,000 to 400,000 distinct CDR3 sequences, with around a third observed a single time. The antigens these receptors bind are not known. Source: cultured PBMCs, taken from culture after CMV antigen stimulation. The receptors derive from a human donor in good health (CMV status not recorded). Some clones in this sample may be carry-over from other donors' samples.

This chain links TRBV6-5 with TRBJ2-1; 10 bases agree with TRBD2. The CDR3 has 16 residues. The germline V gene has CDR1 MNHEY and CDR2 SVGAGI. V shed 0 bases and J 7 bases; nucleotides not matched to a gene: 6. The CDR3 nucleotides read TGTGCCAGCAGTTACTCTGGACTAGCGGACCTAAATGAGCAGTTCTTC. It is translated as CASSYSGLADLNEQFF.

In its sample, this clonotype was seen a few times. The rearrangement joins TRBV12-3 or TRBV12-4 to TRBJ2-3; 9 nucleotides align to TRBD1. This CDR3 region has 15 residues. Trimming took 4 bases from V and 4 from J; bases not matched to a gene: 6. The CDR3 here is CASSSQGAVADTQYF. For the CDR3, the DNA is TGTGCCAGCAGTTCACAGGGGGCGGTCGCAGATACGCAGTATTTT.

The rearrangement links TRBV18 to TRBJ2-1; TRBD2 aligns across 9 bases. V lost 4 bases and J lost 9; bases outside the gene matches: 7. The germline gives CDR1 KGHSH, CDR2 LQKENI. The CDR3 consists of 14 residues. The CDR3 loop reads CASSRLAGVTEQFF. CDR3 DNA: TGTGCCAGCTCACGGTTAGCGGGAGTCACTGAGCAGTTCTTC.

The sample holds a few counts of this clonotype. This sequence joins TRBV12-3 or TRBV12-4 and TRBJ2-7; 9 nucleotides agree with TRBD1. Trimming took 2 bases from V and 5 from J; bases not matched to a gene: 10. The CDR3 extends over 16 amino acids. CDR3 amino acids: CASSLSTGGDRHEQYF. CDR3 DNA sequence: TGTGCCAGCAGTTTATCGACAGGGGGAGACAGACACGAGCAGTACTTC.

CDR3 coding DNA: TGTGCCAGCAGTCGGTTCGGCTCGAACACTGAAGCTTTCTTT. Its protein is CASSRFGSNTEAFF. The chain has TRBV28 and TRBJ1-1; D is ambiguous. The germline V gene encodes CDR1 MDHEN and CDR2 SYDVKM. The germline V and J ends were trimmed by 5 bases and 1 base, with 11 bases remaining between them. The CDR3 contains 14 residues.

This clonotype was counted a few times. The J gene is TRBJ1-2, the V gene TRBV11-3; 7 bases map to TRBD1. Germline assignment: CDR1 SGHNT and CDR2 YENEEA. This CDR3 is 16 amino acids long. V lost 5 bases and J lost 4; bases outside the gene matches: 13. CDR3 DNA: TGTGCCAGCAGCGCCCGGACAGGAACCATGAGCTATGGCTACACCTTC. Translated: CASSARTGTMSYGYTF.